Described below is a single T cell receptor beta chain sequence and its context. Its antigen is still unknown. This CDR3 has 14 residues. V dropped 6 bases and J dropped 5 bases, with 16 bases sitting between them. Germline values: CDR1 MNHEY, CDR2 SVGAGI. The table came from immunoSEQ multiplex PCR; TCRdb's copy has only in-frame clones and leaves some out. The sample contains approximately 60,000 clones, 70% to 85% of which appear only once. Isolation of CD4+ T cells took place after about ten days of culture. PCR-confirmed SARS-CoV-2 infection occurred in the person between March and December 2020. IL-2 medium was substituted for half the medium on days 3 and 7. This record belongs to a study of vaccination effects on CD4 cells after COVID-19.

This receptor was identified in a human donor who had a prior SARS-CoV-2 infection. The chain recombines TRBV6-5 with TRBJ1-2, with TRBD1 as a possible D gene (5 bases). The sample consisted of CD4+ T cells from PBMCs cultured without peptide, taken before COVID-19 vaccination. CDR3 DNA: TGTGCCAGCAGCTCTCCAAGTGAGGGGTATGGCTACACCTTC. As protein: CASSSPSEGYGYTF.